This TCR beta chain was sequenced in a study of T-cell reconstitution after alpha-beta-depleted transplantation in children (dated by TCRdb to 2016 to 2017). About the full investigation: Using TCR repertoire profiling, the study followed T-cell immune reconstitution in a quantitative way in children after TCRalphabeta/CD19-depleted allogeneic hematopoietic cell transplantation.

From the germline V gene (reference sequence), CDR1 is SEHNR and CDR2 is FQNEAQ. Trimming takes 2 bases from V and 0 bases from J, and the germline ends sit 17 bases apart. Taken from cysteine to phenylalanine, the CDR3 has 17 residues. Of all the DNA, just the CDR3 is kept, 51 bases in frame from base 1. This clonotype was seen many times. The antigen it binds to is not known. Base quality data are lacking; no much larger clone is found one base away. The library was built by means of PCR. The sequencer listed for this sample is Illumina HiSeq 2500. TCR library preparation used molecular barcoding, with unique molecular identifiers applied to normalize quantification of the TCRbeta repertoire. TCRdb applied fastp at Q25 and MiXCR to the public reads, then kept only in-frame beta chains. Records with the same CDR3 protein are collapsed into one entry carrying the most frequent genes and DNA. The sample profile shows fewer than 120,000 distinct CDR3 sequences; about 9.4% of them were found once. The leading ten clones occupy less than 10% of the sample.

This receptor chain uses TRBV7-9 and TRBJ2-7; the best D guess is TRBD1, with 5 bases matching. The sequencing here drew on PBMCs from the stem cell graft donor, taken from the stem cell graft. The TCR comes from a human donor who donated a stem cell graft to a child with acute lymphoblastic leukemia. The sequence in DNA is TGTGCCAGCAGCTTAAGTTCCCAGACAGCGAACTCCTACGAGCAGTACTTC. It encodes CASSLSSQTANSYEQYF.